Included here is one TCR beta chain sequence, with context. This record comes from a study of shared clonotypes between healthy human individuals. Assay used: immunoSEQ multiplex PCR; TCRdb lists only in-frame clones, some missing. The table has nearly 750,000 clones, just under 75% seen once. CDR3 size: 15 residues. In germline, CDR1 is SNHLY, CDR2 FYNNEI. After removal of 6 bases from V and 3 bases from J, the junction contained 8 bases not matched to a gene. The material sequenced was memory CD4+ T cells sorted from blood. Regarding subset: CD45RA-negative fraction. This sequence was found in a woman aged 25 to 39 in good health. The rearrangement joins TRBV2 to TRBJ2-7, with 10 bases identical to TRBD2. The CDR3 DNA sequence: TGTGCCAGCAGCCCCGTACTAGCGGGATACTACGAGCAGTACTTC. It yields the protein CASSPVLAGYYEQYF.